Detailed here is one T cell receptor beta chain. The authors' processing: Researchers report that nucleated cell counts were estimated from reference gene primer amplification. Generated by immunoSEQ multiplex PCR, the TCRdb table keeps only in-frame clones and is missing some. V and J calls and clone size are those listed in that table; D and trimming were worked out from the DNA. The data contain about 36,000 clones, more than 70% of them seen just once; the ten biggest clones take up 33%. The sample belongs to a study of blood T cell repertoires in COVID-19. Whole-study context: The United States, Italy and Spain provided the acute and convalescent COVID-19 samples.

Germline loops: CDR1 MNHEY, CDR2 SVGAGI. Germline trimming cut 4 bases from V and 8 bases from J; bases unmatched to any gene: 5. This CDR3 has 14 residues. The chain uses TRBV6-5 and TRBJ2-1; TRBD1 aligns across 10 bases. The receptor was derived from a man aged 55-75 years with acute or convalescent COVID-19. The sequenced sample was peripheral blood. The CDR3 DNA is TGTGCCAGCAGTTTTGACAGGGGGCAGTATGAGCAGTTCTTC. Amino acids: CASSFDRGQYEQFF.